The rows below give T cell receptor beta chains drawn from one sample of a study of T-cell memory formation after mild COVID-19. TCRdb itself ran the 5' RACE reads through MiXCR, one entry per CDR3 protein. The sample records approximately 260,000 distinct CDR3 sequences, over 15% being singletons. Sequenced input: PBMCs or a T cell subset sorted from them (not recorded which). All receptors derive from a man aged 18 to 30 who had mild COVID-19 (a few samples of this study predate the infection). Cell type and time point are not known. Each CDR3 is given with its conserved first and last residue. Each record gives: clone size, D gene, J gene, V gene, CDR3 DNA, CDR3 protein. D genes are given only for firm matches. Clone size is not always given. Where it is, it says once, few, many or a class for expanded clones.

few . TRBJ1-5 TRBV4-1 TGCGCCAGCAGCCAAGGGTGGTCTGGTAACAATCAGCCCCAGCATTTT CASSQGWSGNNQPQHF
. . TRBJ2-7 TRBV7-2 TGTGCCAGCAGCAAGGTCTCGCCCGGCGAGCAGTACTTC CASSKVSPGEQYF
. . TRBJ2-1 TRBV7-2 TGTGCCACTACAAGCCCTAACTCCTACAATGAGCAGTTCTTC CATTSPNSYNEQFF
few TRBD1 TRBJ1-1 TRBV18 TGTGCCAGCTCTCGCGCGGTAGGGACAGACACTGAAGCTTTCTTT CASSRAVGTDTEAFF
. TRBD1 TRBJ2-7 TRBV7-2 TGTGCCAGCAGCTATGGGACAGGGCAGTCCTACGAGCAGTACTTC CASSYGTGQSYEQYF
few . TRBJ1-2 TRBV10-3 TGTGCCATCAGGGGTCGGACAGACTATGGCTACACCTTC CAIRGRTDYGYTF
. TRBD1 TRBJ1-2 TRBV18 TGTGCCAGCTCACCACAGGGACAGGGTCATGGCTACACCTTC CASSPQGQGHGYTF
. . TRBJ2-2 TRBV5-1 TGCGCCAGCACCCAGGGGGGGACTAACACCGGGGAGCTGTTTTTT CASTQGGTNTGELFF
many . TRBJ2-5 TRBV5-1 TGCGCCAGCAGCTTGTTAGGAGAGACCCAGTACTTC CASSLLGETQYF
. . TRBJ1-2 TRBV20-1 TGCAGTGCCCTCTCATCCGGGACGGTTAACTATGGCTACACCTTC CSALSSGTVNYGYTF
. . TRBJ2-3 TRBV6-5 TGTGCCAGCACGGCTGCCGGTGGATATACGCAGTATTTT CASTAAGGYTQYF
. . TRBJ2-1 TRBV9 TGTGCCAGCAGCGTTCAGGGGTACAATGAGCAGTTCTTC CASSVQGYNEQFF
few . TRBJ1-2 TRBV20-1 TGCAGTGCTACGATTAAACAGGGAACTCGTTGGGGCTACACCTTC CSATIKQGTRWGYTF
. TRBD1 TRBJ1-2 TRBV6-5 TGTGCCAGCAGTTACGGGACAGGGGTGCTTGGCTACACCTTC CASSYGTGVLGYTF
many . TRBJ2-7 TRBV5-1 TGCGCCTCGGGACAAGGATCCTACGAGCAGTACTTC CASGQGSYEQYF
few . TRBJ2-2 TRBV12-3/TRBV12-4 TGTGCCAGCAGTTTAGCCCAGGGGTCGTACACCGGGGAGCTGTTTTTT CASSLAQGSYTGELFF
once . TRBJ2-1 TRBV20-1 TGCAGTGCTAGAGTAGTCAGGGGTCGGAATGAGCAGTTCTTC CSARVVRGRNEQFF
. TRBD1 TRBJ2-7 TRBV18 TGTGCCAGCTCCCCTCCGGGACAGAGCTCCTACGAGCAGTACTTC CASSPPGQSSYEQYF
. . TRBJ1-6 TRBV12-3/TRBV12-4 TGTGCCAGCAGTTTTTGGGGGGGCGTCGGGAGTGATTCACCCCTCCACTTT CASSFWGGVGSDSPLHF
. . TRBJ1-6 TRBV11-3 TGTGCCAGCAGCCGATCAGCCCAGGGAGGTTCACCCCTCCACTTT CASSRSAQGGSPLHF
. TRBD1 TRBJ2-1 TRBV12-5 TGTGCTAGTGGTTTTACAGGGGCGTACAATGAGCAGTTCTTC CASGFTGAYNEQFF
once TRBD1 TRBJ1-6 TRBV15 TGTGCCACCAGCTTAGGACAGGGAGGGAATTCACCCCTCCACTTT CATSLGQGGNSPLHF
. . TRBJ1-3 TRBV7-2 TGTGCCAGCAGCCCCAGGGCGGACACCATATATTTT CASSPRADTIYF
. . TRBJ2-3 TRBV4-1 TGCGCCAGCAGCCAAGAGACTACCCCTAGCACAGATACGCAGTATTTT CASSQETTPSTDTQYF
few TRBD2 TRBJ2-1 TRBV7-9 TGTGCCAGCAGAAGGGACTACTCCTACAATGAGCAGTTCTTC CASRRDYSYNEQFF
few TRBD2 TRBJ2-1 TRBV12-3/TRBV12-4 TGTGCCAGCAGAGGAAACACCGGGACTAGCGGGGGGGCGGCTAGGGAGCAGTTCTTC CASRGNTGTSGGAAREQFF
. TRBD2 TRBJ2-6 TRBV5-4 TGTGCCGGGGGGGAGGACTCCTCTGGGGCCAACGTCCTGACTTTC CAGGEDSSGANVLTF
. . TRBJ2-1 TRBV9 TGTGCCAGCAGCGTAGGGAACTCCTACAATGAGCAGTTCTTC CASSVGNSYNEQFF
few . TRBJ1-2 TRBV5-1 TGCGCCAGCGCTGCTGGGACGGCACGGGATGGCTACACCTTC CASAAGTARDGYTF
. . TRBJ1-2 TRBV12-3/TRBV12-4 TGTGCCAGCAGTCTGGGGGCCTTTGGCTACACCTTC CASSLGAFGYTF
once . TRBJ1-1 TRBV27 TGTGCCAGCAGTCATGGTGGGACTGAAGCTTTCTTT CASSHGGTEAFF
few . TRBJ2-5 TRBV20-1 TGCAGTGCTTGGACAGTACAAGAGACCCAGTACTTC CSAWTVQETQYF
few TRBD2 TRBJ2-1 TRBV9 TGTGCCAGCAGCCCACAGCGGGGACTCTCCTACAATGAGCAGTTCTTC CASSPQRGLSYNEQFF
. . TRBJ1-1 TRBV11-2 TGTGCCAGCAGCTTAACAGGGTTGATCACTGAAGCTTTCTTT CASSLTGLITEAFF
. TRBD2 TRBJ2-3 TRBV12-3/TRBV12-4 TGTGCCAGCAGTTTCTCTAGCGGGCTCGATACGCAGTATTTT CASSFSSGLDTQYF
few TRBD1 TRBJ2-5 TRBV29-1 TGCAGCGTTGCTGGGGACAGGGGGGGCGCAGAGACCCAGTACTTC CSVAGDRGGAETQYF
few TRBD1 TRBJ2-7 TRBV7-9 TGTGCCAGCAGCTTTGGGACAGGGTTTTACGAGCAGTACTTC CASSFGTGFYEQYF
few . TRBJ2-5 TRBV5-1 TGCGCCAGCAGCGTGGCCGAGGGGAGGGAGACCCAGTACTTC CASSVAEGRETQYF
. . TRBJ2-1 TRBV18 TGTGCCAGCTCACTTGGACAGACCTCCTACAATGAGCAGTTCTTC CASSLGQTSYNEQFF